A selection of T cell receptor beta chains follows, all from one sample in a study of sequential checkpoint blockade in melanoma. Sequenced by immunoSEQ multiplex PCR; TCRdb stores in-frame clones only, minus some. The table lists under 40,000 clones, 80% to 90% of them singletons. Sequenced material: CD8+ T cells sorted from blood (inferred from file names), taken from a patient given nivolumab and ipilimumab in sequence. All receptors derive from a human donor with melanoma. Each CDR3 is given with its conserved first and last residue. The D gene is left open where the match is weak. Size tells how often a clone was seen (once, few, many) or the class of an expanded clone, and some rows leave it out.

clone_size j_call v_call d_call cdr3_nt cdr3_aa
once TRBJ2-1 TRBV6-5 NA TGTGCCAGCTCAGCGTTCAGCTCCTACAATGAGCAGTTCTTC CASSAFSSYNEQFF
NA TRBJ1-5 TRBV28 TRBD1 TGTGCCAGCACCGTCGGGACAGACATGGGGCATCAGCCCCAGCATTTT CASTVGTDMGHQPQHF
once TRBJ2-7 TRBV27 TRBD1 TGTGCCAGCAGTTTGTCCGAACGGGACAGGCACAACGAGCAGTACTTC CASSLSERDRHNEQYF
NA TRBJ2-1 TRBV28 NA TGTGCCAGCAGACTAGCTCTCGATGAGCAGTTCTTC CASRLALDEQFF
NA TRBJ2-2 TRBV19 NA TGTGCCAGTAGTATACGGGGCACCGGGGAGCTGTTTTTT CASSIRGTGELFF
few TRBJ1-4 TRBV7-2 TRBD1 TGTGCCAGCAGCTTAGGGGTGGACAGGGGGTACGAAAAACTGTTTTTT CASSLGVDRGYEKLFF
NA TRBJ1-2 TRBV13 NA TGTGCCAGCAGCTACAATACAGGGAACATGGGCTACACCTTC CASSYNTGNMGYTF
NA TRBJ2-3 TRBV4-3 TRBD1 TGCGCCAGCAGCCTTGGGACAGGGTTTTCTATAACAGATACGCAGTATTTT CASSLGTGFSITDTQYF
NA TRBJ2-7 TRBV30 NA TGTGCCTGGAGTCACCCCGCGGGGCACACCTACGAGCAGTACTTC CAWSHPAGHTYEQYF
NA TRBJ2-7 TRBV11-3 TRBD2 TGTGCCAGCAGCCCCCCGGGGGGGGGAAAAGGCTACGAGCAGTACTTC CASSPPGGGKGYEQYF
once TRBJ2-4 TRBV28 NA TGTGCCAGCAGTTTAGAGGCAGCTTCAGCCAAAAACATTCAGTACTTC CASSLEAASAKNIQYF
NA TRBJ1-4 TRBV7-9 TRBD1 TGTGCCCTGGGGGACAGGGTTGAAAAACTGTTTTTT CALGDRVEKLFF
NA TRBJ2-7 TRBV5-6 TRBD1 TGTGCCAGCAGCTCCGGACAGGGGGCTATCGAGCAGTACTTC CASSSGQGAIEQYF
NA TRBJ2-1 TRBV9 TRBD2 TGTGCCAGCAGCTCCCCGGGGGGAGCCTCCTACAATGAGCAGTTCTTC CASSSPGGASYNEQFF
NA TRBJ2-3 TRBV30 TRBD1 TGTGCCTGGAGTACCGGGACAGGGGAGGATACGCAGTATTTT CAWSTGTGEDTQYF
NA TRBJ2-1 TRBV19 TRBD1 TGTGCCAGTAGTATTCCCGGGACAGGGCCAGAGGCGTCCTACAATGAGCAGTTCTTC CASSIPGTGPEASYNEQFF
NA TRBJ2-1 TRBV10-3 TRBD1 TGTGCCATCACCGGATACAGGGGGCGCCCCTACAATGAGCAGTTCTTC CAITGYRGRPYNEQFF
once TRBJ1-2 TRBV4-3 TRBD1 TGCGCCAGCAGCCAAGACAGGGGGCACCCTGGCTACACCTTC CASSQDRGHPGYTF
few TRBJ2-7 TRBV4-2 NA TGTGCCAGCAGCCAGGGGGCCCCGAGCTCCTACGAGCAGTACTTC CASSQGAPSSYEQYF
NA TRBJ2-1 TRBV27 NA TGTGCCAGCAGTTCCTCGGGGTCCTACAATGAGCAGTTCTTC CASSSSGSYNEQFF
NA TRBJ2-7 TRBV18 NA TGTGCCAGCTCACCTCCGGACAGTTGGGAGCAGTACTTC CASSPPDSWEQYF
NA TRBJ2-7 TRBV10-3 TRBD1 TGTGCCATCAGCAGGACAGGGTTCCCCTACGAGCAGTACTTC CAISRTGFPYEQYF
few TRBJ1-2 TRBV9 TRBD1 TGTGCCAGCAGCGTTTTATCCCTCCCCGGGACAGGGGGATTAGGCTACACCTTC CASSVLSLPGTGGLGYTF
NA TRBJ2-1 TRBV5-4 TRBD2 TGTGCCAGCAGCTTGCCAGCGGGGGGATATAATGAGCAGTTCTTC CASSLPAGGYNEQFF
NA TRBJ1-2 TRBV10-3 NA TGTGCCATCTACGGTGTGTCAGCGGTCAACTATGGCTACACCTTC CAIYGVSAVNYGYTF
NA TRBJ1-2 TRBV2 TRBD1 TGTGCCAGCAGGATCCGGGACAGGGGCCTCGCTAACTATGGCTACACCTTC CASRIRDRGLANYGYTF
medium-sized TRBJ1-1 TRBV30 NA TGTGCCTGGAGTGAGGATAGAGGAACTGAAGCTTTCTTT CAWSEDRGTEAFF
NA TRBJ2-5 TRBV19 NA TGTGCCAGTAGTATTCCAGGGGAGGAGACCCAGTACTTC CASSIPGEETQYF
NA TRBJ1-1 TRBV11-2 TRBD1 TGTGCCAGCAGCTTTACGGACAGGGGGAACACTGAAGCTTTCTTT CASSFTDRGNTEAFF
NA TRBJ1-3 TRBV4-3 TRBD1 TGCGCCAGCAGCCAAGTTCTCGGGACAGAGAACTCTGGAAACACCATATATTTT CASSQVLGTENSGNTIYF
NA TRBJ2-1 TRBV28 TRBD2 TGTGCCAGCAGTATCAGCGGGAGGTCCTACAATGAGCAGTTCTTC CASSISGRSYNEQFF
NA TRBJ2-7 TRBV7-8 TRBD1 TGTGCCAGCAGCTTACCAACTACCGGGACAGGGCACCAAGGAGAGCAGTACTTC CASSLPTTGTGHQGEQYF
NA TRBJ2-3 TRBV7-8 TRBD2 TGTGCCAGCAGCTTCAGGCTAGCGGGAGAAAATACAGATACGCAGTATTTT CASSFRLAGENTDTQYF
NA TRBJ2-7 TRBV10-1 NA TGCGCCAGCAGTCTAGGACTCGATTACGAGCAGTACTTC CASSLGLDYEQYF
NA TRBJ2-7 TRBV28 NA TGTGCCAGCAGTTCGACAGGTTTCTCCTACGAGCAGTACTTC CASSSTGFSYEQYF
NA TRBJ2-7 TRBV10-1 TRBD1 TGCGCCAGCAGTGAGTATGGAGACAGGGGTCACGAGCAGTACTTC CASSEYGDRGHEQYF
NA TRBJ2-2 TRBV2 TRBD1 TGTGCCAGCACCCACCCGGACAGGGTTTTCACCGGGGAGCTGTTTTTT CASTHPDRVFTGELFF
NA TRBJ2-7 TRBV5-1 NA TGCGCCAGCAGCTTGTTAGCAGGGGAGACCGAGCAGTACTTC CASSLLAGETEQYF
NA TRBJ1-4 TRBV6-6 TRBD1 TGTGCCAGCACCCTGACAGGGACCTCTGAAAAACTGTTTTTT CASTLTGTSEKLFF
once TRBJ2-7 TRBV4-3 NA TGCGCCAGCAGCCAAGATTGGGACACCTCCTACGAGCAGTACTTC CASSQDWDTSYEQYF
NA TRBJ2-7 TRBV6-1 NA TGTGCCAGCAGTGAAGGTGAGCGGGTGGTAACCTACGAGCAGTACTTC CASSEGERVVTYEQYF
NA TRBJ2-7 TRBV5-1 NA TGCGCCAGCAGCTTGTGGGGCCAGGACCTCTACGAGCAGTACTTC CASSLWGQDLYEQYF
NA TRBJ2-7 TRBV14 TRBD1 TGTGCCAGCAGCCGGGACAGGGACGAGCAGTACTTC CASSRDRDEQYF
NA TRBJ2-5 TRBV5-1 TRBD1 TGCGCCAGCTCCGACAGGGGTAGAGAGACCCAGTACTTC CASSDRGRETQYF
NA TRBJ1-2 TRBV7-9 TRBD1 TGTGCCAGCAGCTGGAACAGGGGCCGAGGGGATGGCTACACCTTC CASSWNRGRGDGYTF
NA TRBJ2-5 TRBV10-3 TRBD1 TGTGCCATCAGTGACTGGACAGGGCCGGAGACCCAGTACTTC CAISDWTGPETQYF
NA TRBJ2-1 TRBV10-1 NA TGCGCCAGCAGTGAGTCGGGTACAGGGTCCGAGTTCTTC CASSESGTGSEFF
NA TRBJ2-3 TRBV20-1 NA TGCAGTGCCGACTGGGATACGCAGTATTTT CSADWDTQYF
NA TRBJ2-5 TRBV2 NA TGTGCCAGCACCCGCCGCCCCGGGACCCAGTACTTC CASTRRPGTQYF